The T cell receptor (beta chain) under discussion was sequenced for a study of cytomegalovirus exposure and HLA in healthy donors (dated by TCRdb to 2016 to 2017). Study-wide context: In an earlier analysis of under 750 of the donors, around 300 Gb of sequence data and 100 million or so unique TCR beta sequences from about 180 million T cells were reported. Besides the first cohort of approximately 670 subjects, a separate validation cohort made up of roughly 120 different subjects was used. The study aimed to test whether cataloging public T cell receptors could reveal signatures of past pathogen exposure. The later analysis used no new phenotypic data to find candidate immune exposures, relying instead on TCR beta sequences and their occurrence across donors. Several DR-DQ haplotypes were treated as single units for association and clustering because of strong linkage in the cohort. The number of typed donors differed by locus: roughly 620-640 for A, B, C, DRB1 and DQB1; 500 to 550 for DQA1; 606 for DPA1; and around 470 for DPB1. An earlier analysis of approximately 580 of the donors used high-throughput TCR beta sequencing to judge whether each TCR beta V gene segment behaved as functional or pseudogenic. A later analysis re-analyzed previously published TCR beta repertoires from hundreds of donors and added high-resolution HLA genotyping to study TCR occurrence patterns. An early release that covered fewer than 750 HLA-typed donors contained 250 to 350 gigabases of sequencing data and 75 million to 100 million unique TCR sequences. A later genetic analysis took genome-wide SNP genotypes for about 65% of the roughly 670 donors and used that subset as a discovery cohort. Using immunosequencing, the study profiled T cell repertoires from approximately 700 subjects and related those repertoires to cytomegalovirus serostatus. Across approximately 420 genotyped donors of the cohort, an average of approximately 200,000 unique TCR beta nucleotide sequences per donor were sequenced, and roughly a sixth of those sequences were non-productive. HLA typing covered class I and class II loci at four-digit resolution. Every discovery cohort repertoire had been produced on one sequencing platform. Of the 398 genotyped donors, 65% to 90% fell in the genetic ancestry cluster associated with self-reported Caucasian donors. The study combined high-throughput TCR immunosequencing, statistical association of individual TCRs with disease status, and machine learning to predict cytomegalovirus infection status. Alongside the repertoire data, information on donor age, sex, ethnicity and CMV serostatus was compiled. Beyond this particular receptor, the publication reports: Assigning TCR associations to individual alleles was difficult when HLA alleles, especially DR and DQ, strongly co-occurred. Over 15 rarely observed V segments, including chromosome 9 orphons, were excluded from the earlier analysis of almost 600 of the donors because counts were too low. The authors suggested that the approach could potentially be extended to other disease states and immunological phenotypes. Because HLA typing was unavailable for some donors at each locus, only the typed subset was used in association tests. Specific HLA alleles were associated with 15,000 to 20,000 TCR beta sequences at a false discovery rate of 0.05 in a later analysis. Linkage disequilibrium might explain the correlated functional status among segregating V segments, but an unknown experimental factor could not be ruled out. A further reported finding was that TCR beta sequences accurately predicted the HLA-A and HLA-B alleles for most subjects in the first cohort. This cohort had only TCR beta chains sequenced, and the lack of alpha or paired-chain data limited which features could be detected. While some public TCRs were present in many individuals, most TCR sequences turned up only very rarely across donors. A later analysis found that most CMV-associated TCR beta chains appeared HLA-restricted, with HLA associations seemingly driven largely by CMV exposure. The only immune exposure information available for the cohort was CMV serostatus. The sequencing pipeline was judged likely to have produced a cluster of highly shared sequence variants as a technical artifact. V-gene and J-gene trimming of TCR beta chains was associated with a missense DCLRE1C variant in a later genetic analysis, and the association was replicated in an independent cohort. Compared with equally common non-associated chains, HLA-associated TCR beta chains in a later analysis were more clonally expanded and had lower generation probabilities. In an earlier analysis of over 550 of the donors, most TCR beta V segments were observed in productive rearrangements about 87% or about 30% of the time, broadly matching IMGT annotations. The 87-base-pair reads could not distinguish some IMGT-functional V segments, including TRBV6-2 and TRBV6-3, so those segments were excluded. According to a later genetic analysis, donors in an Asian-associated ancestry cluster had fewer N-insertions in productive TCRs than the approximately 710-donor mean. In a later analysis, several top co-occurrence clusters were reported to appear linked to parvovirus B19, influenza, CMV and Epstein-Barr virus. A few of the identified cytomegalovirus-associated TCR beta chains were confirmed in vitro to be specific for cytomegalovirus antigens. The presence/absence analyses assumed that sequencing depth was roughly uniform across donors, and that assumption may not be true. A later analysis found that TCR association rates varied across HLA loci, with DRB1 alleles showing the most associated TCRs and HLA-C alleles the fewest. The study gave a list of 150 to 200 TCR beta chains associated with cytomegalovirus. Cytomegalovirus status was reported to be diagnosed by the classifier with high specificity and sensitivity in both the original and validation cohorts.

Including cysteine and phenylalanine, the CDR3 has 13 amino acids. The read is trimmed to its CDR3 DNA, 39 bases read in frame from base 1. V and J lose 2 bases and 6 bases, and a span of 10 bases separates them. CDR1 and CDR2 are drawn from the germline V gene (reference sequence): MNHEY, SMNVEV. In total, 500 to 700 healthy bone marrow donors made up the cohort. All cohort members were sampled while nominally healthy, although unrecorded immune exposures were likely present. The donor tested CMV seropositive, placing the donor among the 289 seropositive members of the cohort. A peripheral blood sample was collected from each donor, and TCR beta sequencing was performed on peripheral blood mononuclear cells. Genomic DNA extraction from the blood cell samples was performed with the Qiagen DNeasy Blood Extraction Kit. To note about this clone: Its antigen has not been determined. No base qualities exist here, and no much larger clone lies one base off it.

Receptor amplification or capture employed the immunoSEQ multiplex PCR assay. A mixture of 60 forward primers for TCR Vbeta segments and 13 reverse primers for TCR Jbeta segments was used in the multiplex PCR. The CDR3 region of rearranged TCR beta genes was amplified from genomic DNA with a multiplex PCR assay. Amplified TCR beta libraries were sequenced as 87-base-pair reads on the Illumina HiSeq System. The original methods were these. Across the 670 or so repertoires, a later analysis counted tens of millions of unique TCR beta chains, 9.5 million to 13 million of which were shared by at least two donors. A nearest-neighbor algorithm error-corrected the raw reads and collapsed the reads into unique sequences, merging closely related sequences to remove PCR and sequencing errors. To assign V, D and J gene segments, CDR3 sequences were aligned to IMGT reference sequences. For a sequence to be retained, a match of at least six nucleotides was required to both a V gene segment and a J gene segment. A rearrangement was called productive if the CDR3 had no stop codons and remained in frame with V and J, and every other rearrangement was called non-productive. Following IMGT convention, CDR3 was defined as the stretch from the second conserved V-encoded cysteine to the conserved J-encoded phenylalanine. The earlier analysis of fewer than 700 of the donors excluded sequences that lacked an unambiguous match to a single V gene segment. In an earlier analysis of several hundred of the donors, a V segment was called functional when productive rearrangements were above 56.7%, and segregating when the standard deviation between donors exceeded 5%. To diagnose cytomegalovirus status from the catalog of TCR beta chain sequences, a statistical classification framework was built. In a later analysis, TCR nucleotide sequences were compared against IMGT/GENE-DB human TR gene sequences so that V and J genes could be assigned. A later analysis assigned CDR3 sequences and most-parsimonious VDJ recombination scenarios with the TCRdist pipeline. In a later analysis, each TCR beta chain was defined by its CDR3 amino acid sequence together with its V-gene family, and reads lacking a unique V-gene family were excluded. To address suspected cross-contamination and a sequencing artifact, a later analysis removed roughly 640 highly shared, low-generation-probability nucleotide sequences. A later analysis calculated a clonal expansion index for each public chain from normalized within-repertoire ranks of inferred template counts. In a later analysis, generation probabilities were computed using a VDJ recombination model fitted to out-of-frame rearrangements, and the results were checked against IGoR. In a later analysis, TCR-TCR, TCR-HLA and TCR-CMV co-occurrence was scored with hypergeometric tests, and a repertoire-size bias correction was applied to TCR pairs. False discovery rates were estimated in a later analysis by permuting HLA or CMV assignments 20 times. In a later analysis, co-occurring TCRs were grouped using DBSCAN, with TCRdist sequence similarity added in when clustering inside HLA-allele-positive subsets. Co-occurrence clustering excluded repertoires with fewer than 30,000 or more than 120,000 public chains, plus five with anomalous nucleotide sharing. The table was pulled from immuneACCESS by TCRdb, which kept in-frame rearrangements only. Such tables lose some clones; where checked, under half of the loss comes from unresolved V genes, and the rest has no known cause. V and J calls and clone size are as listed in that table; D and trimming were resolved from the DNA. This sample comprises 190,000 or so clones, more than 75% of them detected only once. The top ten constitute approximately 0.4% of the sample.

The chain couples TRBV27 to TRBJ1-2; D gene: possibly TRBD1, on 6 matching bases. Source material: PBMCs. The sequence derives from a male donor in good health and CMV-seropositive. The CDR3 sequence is CASSLGGADGYTF. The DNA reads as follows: TGTGCCAGCAGTTTAGGGGGGGCCGATGGCTACACCTTC.